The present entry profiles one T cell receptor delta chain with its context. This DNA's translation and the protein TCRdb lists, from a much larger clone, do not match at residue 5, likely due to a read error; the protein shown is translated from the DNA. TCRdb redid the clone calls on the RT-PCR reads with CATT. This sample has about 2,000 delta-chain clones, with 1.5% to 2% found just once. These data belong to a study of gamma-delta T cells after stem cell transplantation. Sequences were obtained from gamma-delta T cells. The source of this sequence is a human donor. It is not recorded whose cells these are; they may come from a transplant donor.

CDR3 residues: CACDAVGGKRDKLIF. The CDR3 nucleotides read TGTGCCTGTGACGCCGTGGGCGGAAAGCGAGATAAACTCATCTTT. V and J are TRDV2 and TRDJ1; D is unresolved. Germline CDR1 is GEAIGNYY and CDR2 is EKD. The germline V and J ends were trimmed by 3 bases and 5 bases, with 18 bases remaining between them. The CDR3 totals 15 residues.